Many counts were recorded for the clone carrying this TCR beta chain. Its matching antigen is unknown. Tagging with unique molecular identifiers was a feature of the TCR beta cDNA libraries. TCRdb analysed the PCR reads with MiXCR anew, one entry per CDR3 protein. Of about 460,000 distinct CDR3 sequences detected, approximately 45% appear once; the ten largest clones hold roughly an eighth. The germline V gene encodes CDR1 SQVTM and CDR2 ANQGSEA. There are 12 residues in the CDR3. V lost 4 bases to trimming and J lost 0 bases, with 4 bases between them. This sample stems from a study of post-analysis software for immune sequencing data. Regarding the study as a whole: Among 5 or 6 TRBV segments more frequent in patients than controls were TRBV5-6, TRBV5-1 and TRBV20-1.

Sequencing input: blood. The clonotype was recovered from a girl aged 5-17 years with multiple sclerosis. The V and J genes are TRBV29-1 and TRBJ1-5; D is uncertain. CDR3 sequence reads: CSVGGSNQPQHF. As DNA, the CDR3 is TGCAGCGTTGGGGGTAGCAATCAGCCCCAGCATTTT.